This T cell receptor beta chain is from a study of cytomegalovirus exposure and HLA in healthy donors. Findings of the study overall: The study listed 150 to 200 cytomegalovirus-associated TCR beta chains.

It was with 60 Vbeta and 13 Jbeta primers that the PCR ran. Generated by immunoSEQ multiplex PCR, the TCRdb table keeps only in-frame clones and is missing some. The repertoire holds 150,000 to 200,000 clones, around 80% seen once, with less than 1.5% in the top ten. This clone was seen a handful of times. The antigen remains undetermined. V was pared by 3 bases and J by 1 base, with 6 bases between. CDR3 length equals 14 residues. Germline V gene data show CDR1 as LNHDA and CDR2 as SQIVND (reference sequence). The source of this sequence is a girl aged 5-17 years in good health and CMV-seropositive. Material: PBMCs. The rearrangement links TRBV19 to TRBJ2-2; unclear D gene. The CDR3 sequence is CASSMRGNTGELFF. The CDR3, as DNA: TGTGCCAGTAGTATGAGAGGGAACACCGGGGAGCTGTTTTTT. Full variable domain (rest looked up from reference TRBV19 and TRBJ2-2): DGGITQSPKYLFRKEGQNVTLSCEQNLNHDAMYWYRQDPGQGLRLIYYSQIVNDFQKGDIAEGYSVSREKKESFPLTVTSAQKNPTAFYLCASSMRGNTGELFFGEGSRLTVL.